There are a few counts of the clone carrying this TCR beta chain. Its specificity is not known. Template switching supplied a universal primer site; unique molecular identifiers were carried on the cDNA. TCRdb re-analysed the 5' RACE reads in MiXCR, keeping a single row per CDR3 protein. The sample contains hundreds of thousands of distinct CDR3 sequences, about 7.3% of which appear only once. The source of the sample is a study of identical twins. Per germline, CDR1 SGHRS and CDR2 YFSETQ. V lost 3 bases and J 6 bases, leaving 16 bases between the germline ends. This CDR3 comprises 15 residues. Study conclusions and caveats: Memory repertoires lacked the insertion deficit that abundant cord blood beta clonotypes showed.

The same sample was also studied in work on yellow fever vaccine responses in identical twins.

Sequencing was carried out using memory (CD45RO+) T cells sorted from blood. V is TRBV5-1 and J is TRBJ2-4; TRBD2 is a possible D gene (6 bases). The TCR comes from a woman between 18 and 29 years old in good health. The CDR3 nucleotides read TGCGCCAGCAGCTCAACCTCCGGAGGGAGAAACATTCAGTACTTC. It codes for CASSSTSGGRNIQYF.